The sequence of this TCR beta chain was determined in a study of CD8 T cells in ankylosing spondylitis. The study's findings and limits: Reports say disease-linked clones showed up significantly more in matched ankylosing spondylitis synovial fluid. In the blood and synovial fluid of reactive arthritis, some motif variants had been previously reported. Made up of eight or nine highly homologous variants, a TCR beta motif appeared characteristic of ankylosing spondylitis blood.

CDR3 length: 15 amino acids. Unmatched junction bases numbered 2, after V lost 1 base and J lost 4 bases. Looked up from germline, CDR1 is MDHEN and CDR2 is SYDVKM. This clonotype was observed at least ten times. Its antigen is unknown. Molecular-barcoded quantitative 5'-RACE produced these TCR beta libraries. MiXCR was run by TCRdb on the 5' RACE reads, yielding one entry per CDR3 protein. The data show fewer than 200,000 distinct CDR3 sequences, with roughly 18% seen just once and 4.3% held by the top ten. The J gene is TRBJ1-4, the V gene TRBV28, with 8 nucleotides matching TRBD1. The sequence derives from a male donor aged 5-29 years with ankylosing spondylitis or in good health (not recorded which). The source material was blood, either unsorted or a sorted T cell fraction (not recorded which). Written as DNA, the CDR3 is TGTGCCAGCAGTTTATCCGGACAGGGTAATGAAAAACTGTTTTTT. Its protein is CASSLSGQGNEKLFF.